Listed below are T cell receptor beta chains from one sample, sequenced in a study of control samples from healthy donors and cancer patients. The protocol was immunoSEQ multiplex PCR, while the TCRdb copy is restricted to in-frame clones and leaves out a portion. This table has around 30,000 clones, approximately 90% appearing once. The source material was PBMCs. The receptors shown here come from a man in his forties or fifties with lung cancer. CDR3s include the opening cysteine and the closing phenylalanine or tryptophan. A D gene is named only where the DNA matches it firmly. Clone size is shown for a subset of rows, as once, few, many or a class of expanded clone.

d_call	v_call	j_call	clone_size	cdr3_aa	cdr3_nt
.	TRBV10-3	TRBJ2-7	.	CAISSTENSYEQYF	TGTGCCATCAGCTCGACAGAAAACTCCTACGAGCAGTACTTC
.	TRBV7-2	TRBJ1-1	once	CASSFYMGEAFF	TGTGCCAGCAGCTTCTATATGGGTGAAGCTTTCTTT
.	TRBV10-3	TRBJ2-7	.	CAISELGRQYF	TGTGCCATCAGTGAATTGGGTAGGCAGTACTTC
.	TRBV6-4	TRBJ1-1	.	CASSEGASTEAFF	TGTGCCAGCAGTGAGGGCGCGAGCACTGAAGCTTTCTTT
.	TRBV7-3	TRBJ1-1	.	CASSLQGDTEAFF	TGTGCCAGCAGCCTCCAGGGCGACACTGAAGCTTTCTTT
TRBD2	TRBV5-1	TRBJ2-1	.	CASSLSSTSGGAYNEQFF	TGCGCCAGCAGCTTGAGTTCGACTAGCGGGGGGGCCTACAATGAGCAGTTCTTC
.	TRBV5-8	TRBJ1-4	.	CASSFGWRANEKLFF	TGTGCCAGCAGCTTTGGTTGGAGGGCTAATGAAAAACTGTTTTTT
TRBD1	TRBV5-1	TRBJ1-2	.	CASSPEDRVYTF	TGCGCCAGCAGCCCGGAGGACAGGGTCTACACCTTC
.	TRBV7-6	TRBJ2-2	medium-sized	CASSLGAANTGELFF	TGTGCCAGCAGCTTAGGAGCGGCAAACACCGGGGAGCTGTTTTTT
.	TRBV5-4	TRBJ2-5	few	CASSLSDRSETQYF	TGTGCCAGCAGCTTGTCAGACAGGTCAGAGACCCAGTACTTC
TRBD1	TRBV28	TRBJ2-7	once	CASREGQGYEQYF	TGTGCCAGCAGGGAAGGACAGGGGTACGAGCAGTACTTC
TRBD2	TRBV19	TRBJ2-2	.	CASISGGVTGELFF	TGTGCCAGTATAAGCGGGGGGGTCACCGGGGAGCTGTTTTTT
.	TRBV14	TRBJ2-7	.	CASSQKKRETVGYEQYF	TGTGCCAGCAGCCAAAAAAAAAGGGAGACAGTAGGCTACGAGCAGTACTTC
TRBD1	TRBV6-2/TRBV6-3	TRBJ1-5	.	CASSSGQGGNQPQHF	TGTGCCAGCAGTTCCGGACAGGGCGGCAATCAGCCCCAGCATTTT
.	TRBV28	TRBJ1-5	.	CASRPPPFPSADSNQPQHF	TGTGCCAGCAGGCCCCCGCCCTTTCCTAGCGCGGATAGCAATCAGCCCCAGCATTTT
TRBD1	TRBV6-2/TRBV6-3	TRBJ1-2	.	CASSSTGDGYTF	TGTGCCAGCAGTTCCACAGGGGATGGCTACACCTTC
TRBD1	TRBV6-5	TRBJ1-5	.	CASSDSGQGYQPQHF	TGTGCCAGCAGTGACTCGGGACAGGGGTATCAGCCCCAGCATTTT
.	TRBV4-1	TRBJ1-2	.	CASSQDQGPFLGYNYGYTF	TGCGCCAGCAGCCAAGATCAGGGGCCCTTCCTGGGCTACAACTATGGCTACACCTTC
.	TRBV14	TRBJ1-2	.	CASSQVTARYGYTF	TGTGCCAGCAGCCAAGTAACCGCGCGCTATGGCTACACCTTC
.	TRBV6-5	TRBJ1-1	.	CASSYSRVRQPEAFF	TGTGCCAGCAGTTACTCGAGAGTCCGGCAACCTGAAGCTTTCTTT
.	TRBV15	TRBJ1-2	.	CATSRDRAGGYTF	TGTGCCACCAGCAGAGATAGGGCAGGAGGCTACACCTTC
.	TRBV30	TRBJ2-1	.	CAWRQTIYEQFF	TGTGCCTGGAGGCAGACTATTTATGAGCAGTTCTTC
.	TRBV5-5	TRBJ2-7	.	CASSLVGTDVFYEQYF	TGTGCCAGCAGCTTGGTAGGGACGGATGTTTTCTACGAGCAGTACTTC
TRBD1	TRBV4-3	TRBJ2-1	.	CASSQETGQGADEQFF	TGCGCCAGCAGCCAAGAAACGGGACAGGGGGCAGATGAGCAGTTCTTC
.	TRBV10-2	TRBJ2-5	.	CASSLGIQETQYF	TGCGCCAGCAGTTTGGGGATCCAAGAGACCCAGTACTTC
TRBD1	TRBV7-9	TRBJ2-7	.	CASSPRTGGGYEQYF	TGTGCCAGCAGCCCGCGGACAGGCGGTGGCTACGAGCAGTACTTC
TRBD1	TRBV19	TRBJ1-6	.	CASTSSRDSGSPLHF	TGTGCCAGTACCTCATCCCGGGACAGCGGATCACCCCTCCACTTT
.	TRBV7-2	TRBJ1-5	.	CASSPLGGYGNQPQHF	TGTGCCAGCAGCCCCCTCGGGGGGTACGGCAATCAGCCCCAGCATTTT
.	TRBV19	TRBJ2-5	.	CASAEGQETQYF	TGTGCCAGCGCGGAGGGACAAGAGACCCAGTACTTC
.	TRBV4-3	TRBJ2-2	.	CASSQENPAVNTGELFF	TGCGCCAGCAGCCAAGAGAACCCTGCCGTAAACACCGGGGAGCTGTTTTTT
.	TRBV6-5	TRBJ2-5	.	CASSYLQGGEETQYF	TGTGCCAGCAGTTATTTACAGGGGGGGGAAGAGACCCAGTACTTC
TRBD1	TRBV2	TRBJ1-2	.	CASSEWDRDNGYTF	TGTGCCAGCAGTGAATGGGACAGGGATAATGGCTACACCTTC
TRBD1	TRBV6-5	TRBJ2-7	once	CASRGRQGSYEQYF	TGTGCCAGCAGAGGAAGACAGGGCTCCTACGAGCAGTACTTC
.	TRBV2	TRBJ1-1	few	CASSEGIEAFF	TGTGCCAGCAGTGAAGGGATTGAAGCTTTCTTT
TRBD2	TRBV3-1/TRBV3-2	TRBJ2-5	.	CASSQDLGVGGGLYQETQYF	TGTGCCAGCAGCCAAGATCTTGGTGTCGGGGGGGGCCTTTACCAAGAGACCCAGTACTTC
.	TRBV6-1	TRBJ1-4	.	CASSDPGRTLNEKLFF	TGTGCCAGCAGTGATCCCGGACGAACCCTGAATGAAAAACTGTTTTTT
.	TRBV19	TRBJ2-1	once	CASRRGLESSYNEQFF	TGTGCCAGTAGACGGGGGCTGGAGAGCTCCTACAATGAGCAGTTCTTC
TRBD2	TRBV9	TRBJ2-1	.	CASSSGLAGYNEQFF	TGTGCCAGCAGCTCTGGACTAGCGGGGTACAATGAGCAGTTCTTC
.	TRBV7-2	TRBJ2-2	.	CASSLVLVGTGGGELFF	TGTGCCAGCAGCTTAGTTTTAGTGGGGACTGGCGGCGGAGAGCTGTTTTTT
.	TRBV9	TRBJ2-5	.	CASSASLVQQETQYF	TGTGCCAGCAGCGCCTCCCTAGTGCAGCAAGAGACCCAGTACTTC
.	TRBV29-1	TRBJ1-2	.	CSVDGNHGYTF	TGCAGCGTTGACGGGAACCATGGCTACACCTTC
.	TRBV29-1	TRBJ1-3	.	CSVWTASSGNTIYF	TGCAGCGTTTGGACGGCGAGCTCTGGAAACACCATATATTTT
.	TRBV7-3	TRBJ1-4	.	CASRGSIPGEKLFF	TGTGCCAGCAGGGGATCCATTCCAGGGGAAAAACTGTTTTTT
.	TRBV27	TRBJ1-2	.	CASSLSYWGDYGYTF	TGTGCCAGCAGTTTATCGTATTGGGGGGACTATGGCTACACCTTC
TRBD1	TRBV19	TRBJ1-4	.	CASRRQGSKATNEKLFF	TGTGCCAGTAGGAGACAGGGAAGCAAGGCAACTAATGAAAAACTGTTTTTT
.	TRBV29-1	TRBJ2-3	.	CSVGRAPPDTQYF	TGCAGCGTTGGAAGAGCGCCCCCAGATACGCAGTATTTT
.	TRBV30	TRBJ1-2	.	CAWTVQQGYTF	TGTGCCTGGACGGTGCAGCAGGGCTACACCTTC
.	TRBV6-5	TRBJ1-4	.	CASSFQGLGGEKLFF	TGTGCCAGCAGTTTCCAGGGTCTGGGCGGGGAAAAACTGTTTTTT
.	TRBV12-5	TRBJ2-1	.	CASGIAPTDEQFF	TGTGCTAGTGGTATAGCTCCAACCGATGAGCAGTTCTTC
.	TRBV19	TRBJ1-2	few	CASSPSSNGWSGYTF	TGTGCCAGTAGTCCCAGCAGCAATGGTTGGTCTGGCTACACCTTC
TRBD1	TRBV2	TRBJ2-7	.	CASSLQGQGADEQYF	TGTGCCAGCAGTTTACAGGGACAGGGGGCCGACGAGCAGTACTTC
.	TRBV4-2	TRBJ1-4	.	CASSQEARGPWEKLFF	TGTGCCAGCAGCCAAGAAGCCAGAGGGCCTTGGGAAAAACTGTTTTTT
.	TRBV5-1	TRBJ2-7	.	CASSEHVGYEQYF	TGCGCCAGCAGTGAACATGTTGGCTACGAGCAGTACTTC
TRBD1	TRBV10-3	TRBJ2-5	.	CATNRGQNQETQYF	TGTGCCACTAACAGGGGGCAAAATCAAGAGACCCAGTACTTC